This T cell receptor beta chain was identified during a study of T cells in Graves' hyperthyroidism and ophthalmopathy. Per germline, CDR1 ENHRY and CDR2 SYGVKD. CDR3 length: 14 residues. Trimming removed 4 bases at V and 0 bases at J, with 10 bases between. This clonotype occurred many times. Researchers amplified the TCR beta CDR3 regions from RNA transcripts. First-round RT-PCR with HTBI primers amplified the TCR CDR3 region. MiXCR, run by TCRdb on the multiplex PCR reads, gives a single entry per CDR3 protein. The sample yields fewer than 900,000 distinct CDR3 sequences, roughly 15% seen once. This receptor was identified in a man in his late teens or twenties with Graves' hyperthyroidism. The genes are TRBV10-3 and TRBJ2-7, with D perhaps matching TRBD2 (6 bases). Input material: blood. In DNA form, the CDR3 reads TGTGCCATCAGTGCCGGAGGGAGCTCCTACGAGCAGTACTTC. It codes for CAISAGGSSYEQYF.